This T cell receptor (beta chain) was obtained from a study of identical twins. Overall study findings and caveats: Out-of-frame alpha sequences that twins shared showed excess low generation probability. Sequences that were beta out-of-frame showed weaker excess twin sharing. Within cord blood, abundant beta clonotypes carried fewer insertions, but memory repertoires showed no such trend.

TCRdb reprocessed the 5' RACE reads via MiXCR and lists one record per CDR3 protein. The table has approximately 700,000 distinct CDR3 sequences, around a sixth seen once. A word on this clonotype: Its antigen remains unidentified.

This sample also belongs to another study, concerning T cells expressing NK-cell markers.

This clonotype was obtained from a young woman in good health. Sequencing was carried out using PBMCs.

CDR3 amino acids: CASRKPGPGAYNEQFF. In DNA form, the CDR3 reads TGCGCCAGCAGGAAACCGGGCCCTGGGGCCTACAATGAGCAGTTCTTC. The V gene is TRBV10-2, the J gene TRBJ2-1; no clear D. The V end lost 6 bases, the J end lost 2 bases, and 17 bases lay between the germline ends. The V gene's germline CDR1 is WSHSY and CDR2 SAAADI. This CDR3 region has 16 residues.